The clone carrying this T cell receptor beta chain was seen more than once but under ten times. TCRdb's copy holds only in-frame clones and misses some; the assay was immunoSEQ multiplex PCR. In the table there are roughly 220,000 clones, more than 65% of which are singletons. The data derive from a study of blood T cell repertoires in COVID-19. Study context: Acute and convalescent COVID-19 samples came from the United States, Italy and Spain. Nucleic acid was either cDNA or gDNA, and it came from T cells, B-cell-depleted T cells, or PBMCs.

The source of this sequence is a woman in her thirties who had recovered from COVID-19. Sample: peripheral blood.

The CDR3, as DNA: TGTGCCAGCAGTCGTCCACGGGACAGGAGGGGCTACGAGCAGTACTTC. It translates to CASSRPRDRRGYEQYF. This chain links TRBV5-6 with TRBJ2-7, with 8 bases lining up with TRBD1. Germline loops: CDR1 SGHDT, CDR2 YYEEEE. The V gene end was trimmed by 5 bases and the J gene end by 3 bases; junction bases not matched to a gene: 13. The CDR3 sequence is 16 residues long.